The 26 T cell receptor beta chains given below trace back to one sample, sequenced in a study of cytomegalovirus exposure and HLA in healthy donors. The study ran its PCR with 60 Vbeta and 13 Jbeta primers. Clones were read by immunoSEQ multiplex PCR, and TCRdb kept only the in-frame ones, dropping some. The data hold over 95,000 clones, with 67% observed a single time. The sample was PBMCs. The receptors here all came from a man between 18 and 35 years old in good health and CMV-seropositive.

V usage is TRBV29-1 and J usage is TRBJ2-1; 7 positions agree with TRBD1. Germline V lookup: CDR1 SQVTM, CDR2 ANQGSEA. The CDR3 is 11 residues long. The V segment lost 6 bases and the J segment 5 bases; nucleotides outside the gene matches: 1. CDR3 amino acids: CSVTGNNEQFF. The CDR3 coding sequence is TGCAGCGTGACAGGGAACAATGAGCAGTTCTTC.

The V call is TRBV2, the J call TRBJ2-7, with D hard to call. V was clipped by 4 bases and J by 4 bases, with 5 bases between them. CDR3 length: 11 amino acids. The germline gives CDR1 SNHLY, CDR2 FYNNEI. DNA of the CDR3: TGTGCCAGCAGTGCACGGTACGAGCAGTACTTC. Its protein is CASSARYEQYF.

The gene calls are TRBV11-3 and TRBJ1-3; 7 bases align to TRBD1. Germline values: CDR1 SGHNT, CDR2 YENEEA. J was trimmed by 6 bases and V by 0 bases; bases with no gene match: 5. The CDR3 is 15 amino acids. The CDR3 spells CASSLEDRKANTIYF. In nucleotides, the CDR3 is TGTGCCAGCAGCTTAGAGGACAGGAAAGCAAACACCATATATTTT.

This clone was detected a few times. The chain employs TRBV5-4 and TRBJ2-1, with 10 nucleotides matching TRBD2. The CDR3 sequence is 15 residues long. Germline values: CDR1 SGHNT, CDR2 YYREEE (reference sequence). V shed 2 bases, J shed 8 bases, and the junction held 7 bases outside the gene matches. The CDR3 sequence is CASSFKSGGAHEQFF. The CDR3 coding sequence is TGTGCCAGCAGCTTCAAAAGCGGGGGGGCCCATGAGCAGTTCTTC.

V and J are TRBV6-1 and TRBJ2-7; 7 bases match TRBD2. This CDR3 contains 15 residues. The trim removed 2 bases at V and 5 bases at J, leaving 9 bases unmatched. CDR1 and CDR2 from the germline V gene are MNHNS and SASEGT. The CDR3 bases are TGTGCCAGCAGTGAACTCCCGGGGGGAAGGGACGAGCAGTACGTC. Translated, it gives CASSELPGGRDEQYV.

J is TRBJ1-1 and V is TRBV27, with D maybe TRBD1 (6 bases). CDR1 and CDR2 (germline): MNHEY, SMNVEV (reference sequence). This CDR3 comprises 14 residues. V shed 5 bases and J shed 4 bases, with 14 bases lying between them. The CDR3 loop reads CASSGTGYATEAFF. CDR3 DNA sequence: TGTGCCAGCAGTGGAACAGGGTACGCCACTGAAGCTTTCTTT.

The genes are TRBV28 and TRBJ2-2, with D possibly being TRBD1 (6 bases). Trimming shortened V by 8 bases and J by 4 bases, and 14 bases separated the two germline ends. Germline values: CDR1 MDHEN, CDR2 SYDVKM. The CDR3 is 14 residues long. The CDR3 region has the DNA TGTGCCAGCTCCCAGGGGAGTGCCACCGGGGAGCTGTTTTTT. Its protein is CASSQGSATGELFF.

The rearrangement joins TRBV9 to TRBJ1-2, with D perhaps TRBD1 (6 bases). Trimming took off 4 bases at V and 1 base at J, with 14 bases between the two ends. Germline V gene lookup returns CDR1 SGDLS and CDR2 YYNGEE. The CDR3 loop spans 15 amino acids. The CDR3 loop is CASSPRTAVNYGYTF. CDR3 nucleotides: TGTGCCAGCAGCCCCCGGACAGCAGTTAACTATGGCTACACCTTC.

This clone came up a few times. V gene TRBV7-2 combines with J gene TRBJ2-2, with D perhaps matching TRBD1 (6 bases). V was shortened by 1 base and J by 3 bases, with 15 bases between the two germline ends. The CDR3 length is 17 residues. In germline, CDR1 is SGHTA, CDR2 FQGNSA. CDR3 residues: CASSLVGRGSYTGELFF. The CDR3 DNA sequence: TGTGCCAGCAGCTTAGTCGGCAGGGGATCTTACACCGGGGAGCTGTTTTTT.

V is TRBV11-3 and J is TRBJ2-5; possibly TRBD1 for D (6 bases). The CDR3 is 14 residues long. With 3 bases removed from V and 4 bases from J, the gap between germline ends came to 12 bases. From germline, CDR1 is SGHNT and CDR2 YENEEA. The CDR3: CASSLSGQTETQYF. The CDR3 nucleotides read TGTGCCAGCAGCTTGTCCGGACAGACAGAGACCCAGTACTTC.

This clone showed up just once. This chain joins TRBV6-1 and TRBJ1-6; D perhaps matches TRBD1 (5 bases). Looked up from germline, CDR1 is MNHNS and CDR2 is SASEGT. V shed 0 bases and J shed 10 bases, with 13 bases lying between them. This CDR3 region has 15 residues. The CDR3, as DNA: TGTGCCAGCAGTGAAGCTGGGAACAAGGGGTCACCCCTCCACTTT. Translation gives CASSEAGNKGSPLHF.

This clone was observed a few times. The V call is TRBV7-9, the J call TRBJ1-5; D remains ambiguous. Trimming removed 1 base from V and 11 bases from J, with 12 bases in between. CDR1 and CDR2 from the germline V gene are SEHNR and FQNEAQ (reference sequence). The CDR3 runs to 13 residues. CDR3 bases: TGTGCCAGCAGCTTAGACAGCTCAAGGTCCCAGCATTTT. It encodes CASSLDSSRSQHF. The whole variable domain, filled in from reference TRBV7-9 and TRBJ1-5, reads DTGVSQNPRHKITKRGQNVTFRCDPISEHNRLYWYRQTLGQGPEFLTYFQNEAQLEKSRLLSDRFSAERPKGSFSTLEIQRTEQGDSAMYLCASSLDSSRSQHFGDGTRLSIL.

CDR3 loop: CASSYSRVSTDTQYF. The CDR3, as DNA: TGTGCCAGCAGTTACTCGAGGGTATCCACAGATACGCAGTATTTT. V usage is TRBV6-5 and J usage is TRBJ2-3; D is perhaps TRBD2 (5 bases). The CDR3 runs to 15 residues. Germline assignment: CDR1 MNHEY and CDR2 SVGAGI. V lost 0 bases to trimming and J lost 2 bases, with 9 bases between them.

The chain links TRBV15 to TRBJ2-5; D is ambiguous. The CDR3 totals 13 residues. The germline V and J ends were trimmed by 0 bases and 5 bases, with 7 bases remaining between them. Germline V gives CDR1 LNHNV, CDR2 YYDKDF (reference sequence). The CDR3: CATSREDQETQYF. CDR3 nucleotides: TGTGCCACCAGCAGAGAAGATCAGGAGACCCAGTACTTC.

The sample holds a few counts of this clone. The V gene is TRBV18, the J gene TRBJ1-1; 9 positions match TRBD1. The germline V gene has CDR1 KGHSH and CDR2 LQKENI. The CDR3 extends over 16 amino acids. V gave up 0 bases and J gave up 1 base; unmatched junction bases: 3. The CDR3 coding sequence is TGTGCCAGCTCACCACCGGGGACAGGGCGGAACACTGAAGCTTTCTTT. Translation: CASSPPGTGRNTEAFF.

The V and J genes are TRBV6-1 and TRBJ2-5; D gene ambiguous. The CDR3 consists of 14 residues. The germline CDR1 and CDR2 sequences are MNHNS and SASEGT. V lost 6 bases to trimming and J lost 5 bases, with 16 bases between them. The CDR3 DNA follows: TGTGCCAGCAGCCTTAACAGTCATCCGGAGACCCAGTACTTC. This translates into CASSLNSHPETQYF.

The V and J genes are TRBV5-1 and TRBJ1-3; no clear D. CDR1 SGHRS and CDR2 YFSETQ come from the germline V gene. Trimming cost V 0 bases and J 9 bases, with 10 bases left between them. The CDR3 totals 13 residues. CDR3 region: CASSLGTVGTIYF. The CDR3 coding sequence is TGCGCCAGCAGCTTGGGCACCGTCGGCACCATATATTTT.

The chain recombines TRBV7-2 with TRBJ1-6; no reliable D call. Between the trimmed V and J ends, which lost 1 base and 9 bases, there was a span of 7 bases. The CDR3 consists of 13 residues. In germline, CDR1 is SGHTA, CDR2 FQGNSA. CDR3 residues: CASSLVVGSPLHF. In DNA form, the CDR3 reads TGTGCCAGCAGCTTAGTAGTCGGTTCACCCCTCCACTTT.

The V call is TRBV29-1, the J call TRBJ2-1; TRBD1 aligns across 7 bases. The V and J ends lost 2 bases and 6 bases, in that order; junction bases with no gene match: 4. The CDR3 extends over 13 amino acids. Per the germline V gene, CDR1 is SQVTM and CDR2 is ANQGSEA. In DNA form, the CDR3 reads TGCAGCGTTGAAAGGGGGCGCGGCAATGAGCAGTTCTTC. Its translation is CSVERGRGNEQFF.

The rearrangement joins TRBV6-5 to TRBJ1-1, with 10 bases matching TRBD1. V dropped 6 bases and J dropped 11; count of bases not matched to a gene: 9. In germline, CDR1 is MNHEY, CDR2 SVGAGI. The CDR3 length is 13 residues. The CDR3 sequence: CASSSTGTGDAFF. The CDR3 bases are TGTGCCAGCAGCTCGACCGGGACAGGGGATGCTTTCTTT.

This clone was observed many times. The rearrangement uses TRBV6-5 and TRBJ2-3; 11 bases map to TRBD1. The V gene's germline CDR1 is MNHEY and CDR2 SVGAGI. The CDR3 extends over 16 amino acids. V shed 2 bases, J shed 4 bases, and the junction held 5 bases outside the gene matches. The DNA of the CDR3 is TGTGCCAGCAGTTACCCACCGGGACAGGGGGCAGATACGCAGTATTTT. The encoded protein is CASSYPPGQGADTQYF.

CDR3 DNA sequence: TGCGCCAGCAGCCTACACCAAGAGACCCAGTACTTC. Amino acid sequence: CASSLHQETQYF. The chain combines TRBV5-1 with TRBJ2-5; D is unclear. CDR1 is SGHRS and CDR2 is YFSETQ in the germline V gene. V lost 4 bases to trimming and J lost 0 bases, with 4 bases between them. The length of the CDR3 is 12 residues.

The CDR3 protein is CATGLGQETQYF. The CDR3 nucleotides are TGTGCCACCGGACTAGGCCAAGAGACCCAGTACTTC. This chain connects TRBV6-1 to TRBJ2-5, with 7 bases aligning to TRBD2. The CDR3 length is 12 residues. Trimming at V came to 10 bases and at J to 1 base, leaving 3 bases not matched to a gene. CDR1 MNHNS and CDR2 SASEGT come from the germline V gene.

The V and J genes are TRBV5-4 and TRBJ1-6; the match to TRBD1 covers 9 bases. CDR3 size: 15 residues. The V segment lost 4 bases and the J segment 7 bases; nucleotides outside the gene matches: 6. Looked up from germline, CDR1 is SGHNT and CDR2 is YYREEE (reference sequence). The CDR3 region has the DNA TGTGCCAGCAGCGGAGGGACAGGGAGGAATTCACCCCTCCACTTT. Translation gives CASSGGTGRNSPLHF. The entire variable domain, with the rest obtained from reference TRBV5-4 and TRBJ1-6, is as follows: ETGVTQSPTHLIKTRGQQVTLRCSSQSGHNTVSWYQQALGQGPQFIFQYYREEENGRGNFPPRFSGLQFPNYSSELNVNALELDDSALYLCASSGGTGRNSPLHFGNGTRLTVT.

V and J are TRBV5-1 and TRBJ1-1; D call uncertain. The CDR3 runs 12 residues. Between the trimmed V and J ends, which lost 0 bases and 4 bases, there was a span of 4 bases. Germline loops: CDR1 SGHRS, CDR2 YFSETQ. The CDR3 coding sequence is TGCGCCAGCAGCTTGGTCGGCACTGAAGCTTTCTTT. This sequence encodes CASSLVGTEAFF.

The chain combines TRBV2 with TRBJ2-1; 9 bases match TRBD1. The junction had 3 bases not matched to a gene; V was cut back by 5 bases and J by 1 base. The germline CDR1 and CDR2 sequences are SNHLY and FYNNEI. There are 15 residues in the CDR3. CDR3 sequence reads: CASSIDRGSYNEQFF. The CDR3 bases are TGTGCCAGCAGTATTGACAGGGGGTCCTACAATGAGCAGTTCTTC.